The 29 T cell receptor beta chains in this list originate from one sample, sequenced in a study of Ad26.COV2.S vaccination and SARS-CoV-2 variants. The treatment is: about 20 received Ad26.COV2.S at low or high dose, single or two shots; roughly 5 received placebo; per-sample allocation not given. Sampling happened 63 days after the first vaccine or placebo injection. Clones were sequenced by immunoSEQ multiplex PCR, and TCRdb holds only the in-frame ones, with some missing. Counted here are fewer than 500,000 clones, 80% to 90% occurring once; the ten biggest clones make up about 2.7%. This sample comprised peripheral blood, obtained in a trial of Ad26.COV2.S vaccine versus placebo. The receptors were gathered from a person aged 18-60 years who received the Ad26.COV2.S COVID-19 vaccine or a placebo.

This sequence joins TRBV5-1 and TRBJ1-2, with 7 bases that match TRBD1. The germline V gene encodes CDR1 SGHRS and CDR2 YFSETQ. The CDR3 runs 16 residues. V trimming: 4 bases; J trimming: 4 bases; junction bases outside the gene matches: 13. The DNA for the CDR3 is TGCGCCAGCAGCGTCTGGACAGGCCGGGGAAGCTATGGCTACACCTTC. Residues: CASSVWTGRGSYGYTF.

The rearrangement joins TRBV2 to TRBJ1-1, with D unclear. From germline, CDR1 is SNHLY and CDR2 FYNNEI. The CDR3 consists of 11 residues. V shed 5 bases and J shed 13 bases, with 14 bases lying between them. The DNA of the CDR3 is TGTGCCAGCAGTCGGACCGAAGTCGTTTTCTTT. Translation gives CASSRTEVVFF.

The rearrangement uses TRBV6-5 and TRBJ2-5, with TRBD2 matching over 9 bases. Germline CDR1 is MNHEY and CDR2 is SVGAGI. The CDR3 is 16 residues long. The ends lost 1 base at V and 1 base at J; junction bases unmatched: 4. The CDR3 nucleotides are TGTGCCAGCAGTTACTTGGGTAGCGGGGGCCAAGAGACCCAGTACTTC. Its protein product is CASSYLGSGGQETQYF.

The chain links TRBV5-4 to TRBJ1-1, with 7 bases lining up with TRBD1. The CDR3 spans 15 residues. V was pared by 6 bases and J by 5 bases, with 13 bases of the junction left unmatched. CDR1 is SGHNT, CDR2 YYREEE, per germline (reference sequence). CDR3 DNA sequence: TGTGCCAGCACCCCGGGGGACAGAGGTTGGACTGAAGCTTTCTTT. Protein sequence: CASTPGDRGWTEAFF. Full variable domain (outside the CDR3, taken from reference TRBV5-4 and TRBJ1-1): ETGVTQSPTHLIKTRGQQVTLRCSSQSGHNTVSWYQQALGQGPQFIFQYYREEENGRGNFPPRFSGLQFPNYSSELNVNALELDDSALYLCASTPGDRGWTEAFFGQGTRLTVV.

This clone was seen more than once but under ten times. This rearrangement joins TRBV7-9 to TRBJ1-6; D gene unclear. The ends were cut back, 1 base at V and 8 bases at J, with 6 bases in the middle. This CDR3 contains 13 residues. CDR1 is SEHNR, CDR2 FQNEAQ, per germline (reference sequence). In DNA, the CDR3 is TGTGCCAGCAGCTTAGAAGCAGATTCACCCCTCCACTTT. Protein sequence: CASSLEADSPLHF.

This chain links TRBV11-3 with TRBJ2-3; D uncertain. Trimming took off 4 bases at V and 6 bases at J, with 8 bases between the two ends. CDR3 size: 12 residues. Germline values: CDR1 SGHNT, CDR2 YENEEA. The CDR3 is CASSWKMDTQYF. CDR3 in DNA: TGTGCCAGCAGCTGGAAGATGGATACGCAGTATTTT.

The chain combines TRBV3-1 (or the pseudogene TRBV3-2) with TRBJ1-4, with D tentatively TRBD1 (5 bases). Germline assignment: CDR1 LGHDT and CDR2 YNNKEL (reference sequence). Trimming left V 4 bases short and J 8 bases short, with 11 bases between. This CDR3 is built from 13 residues. CDR3 nucleotides: TGTGCCAGCAGCCGGGTGGGGGGAGAAAAACTGTTTTTT. It specifies CASSRVGGEKLFF.

The chain couples TRBV11-2 to TRBJ2-5, with TRBD2 matching 11 bases. With V trimmed by 5 bases and J by 3 bases, 11 bases remained unmatched. Germline assignment: CDR1 SGHAT and CDR2 FQNNGV. The CDR3 is made up of 17 amino acids. Here the CDR3 DNA reads TGTGCCAGCAGCCCAGGAGTACTAGCGGGAGTCGAAGAGACCCAGTACTTC. This codes for CASSPGVLAGVEETQYF. Combining the CDR3 with reference TRBV11-2 and TRBJ2-5 gives the whole variable domain EAGVAQSPRYKIIEKRQSVAFWCNPISGHATLYWYQQILGQGPKLLIQFQNNGVVDDSQLPKDRFSAERLKGVDSTLKIQPAKLEDSAVYLCASSPGVLAGVEETQYFGPGTRLLVL.

The rearrangement joins TRBV15 to TRBJ1-4; D remains unclear. Trimming took off 1 base at V and 5 bases at J, with 11 bases between the two ends. Germline CDR1 reads LNHNV; CDR2 reads YYDKDF (reference sequence). This CDR3 has 15 amino acids. CDR3 loop: CATSRGGPENEKLFF. As DNA, the CDR3 is TGTGCCACCAGCAGAGGGGGTCCAGAGAATGAAAAACTGTTTTTT. Together with reference TRBV15 and TRBJ1-4, the CDR3 gives the full variable domain: DAMVIQNPRYQVTQFGKPVTLSCSQTLNHNVMYWYQQKSSQAPKLLFHYYDKDFNNEADTPDNFQSRRPNTSFCFLDIRSPGLGDTAMYLCATSRGGPENEKLFFGSGTQLSVL.

The J gene is TRBJ1-1, the V gene TRBV18; TRBD1 might be the D (5 bases). The length of the CDR3 is 15 residues. V dropped 4 bases and J dropped 7 bases, with 19 bases sitting between them. Germline values: CDR1 KGHSH, CDR2 LQKENI. This CDR3 reads CASSQGGARVSEAFF. CDR3 sequence (DNA): TGTGCCAGCTCACAGGGAGGGGCGCGGGTCAGTGAAGCTTTCTTT.

The rearrangement joins TRBV5-1 to TRBJ1-4, with 10 bases aligning to TRBD1. CDR3 length: 14 residues. The V and J ends lost 3 bases and 8 bases, in that order; junction bases with no gene match: 4. CDR1 and CDR2 (germline): SGHRS, YFSETQ. The CDR3 sequence: CASSSGGQGEKLFF. For the CDR3, the DNA is TGCGCCAGCAGCTCAGGGGGACAGGGGGAAAAACTGTTTTTT.

This clone was observed a handful of times. This chain uses TRBV19 with TRBJ1-2; no reliable D call. Germline V gene data show CDR1 as LNHDA and CDR2 as SQIVND (reference sequence). Trimming removed 9 bases at V and 0 bases at J, with 11 bases between. The CDR3 covers 13 residues. CDR3 DNA: TGTGCCAGCGCGGCCCGGGCTAACTATGGCTACACCTTC. It translates to CASAARANYGYTF.

The chain is built from TRBV30 and TRBJ2-7; D ambiguous. The CDR3 is 13 residues long. The V gene's germline CDR1 is GTSNPN and CDR2 SVGIG (reference sequence). Deletions cut 3 bases from V and 0 bases from J, with 9 bases between. CDR3 in amino acids: CAWRLKGSYEQYF. In nucleotides, the CDR3 is TGTGCCTGGAGACTGAAGGGCTCCTACGAGCAGTACTTC.

This clone was seen only once. The chain carries TRBV30 and TRBJ2-1, with D hard to call. Trimming removed 0 bases from V and 12 bases from J, with 12 bases in between. There are 12 residues in the CDR3. CDR1 and CDR2 from the germline V gene are GTSNPN and SVGIG (reference sequence). In DNA, the CDR3 is TGTGCCTGGAGTGTACGTTGGAGAGTGCAGTTCTTC. Amino acid sequence: CAWSVRWRVQFF. Full variable domain (rest looked up from reference TRBV30 and TRBJ2-1): SQTIHQWPATLVQPVGSPLSLECTVEGTSNPNLYWYRQAAGRGLQLLFYSVGIGQISSEVPQNLSASRPQDRQFILSSKKLLLSDSGFYLCAWSVRWRVQFFGPGTRLTVL.

The V call is TRBV7-3, the J call TRBJ2-1; the D gene is possibly TRBD1 (6 bases). This CDR3 is built from 15 residues. Per the germline V gene, CDR1 is SGHTA and CDR2 is FQGTGA. Trimming removed 5 bases from V and 1 base from J, with 12 bases in between. Here the CDR3 reads CASSAQGGSYNEQFF. The CDR3 DNA is TGTGCCAGCAGCGCGCAAGGGGGATCCTACAATGAGCAGTTCTTC.

This chain uses TRBV5-1 with TRBJ1-1; D possibly corresponds to TRBD1 (5 bases). V gave up 1 base and J gave up 0 bases, with 16 bases separating them. This CDR3 comprises 17 residues. The germline V gene encodes CDR1 SGHRS and CDR2 YFSETQ. The CDR3 reads CASSLIGDGVMNTEAFF. The CDR3 DNA follows: TGCGCCAGCAGCTTGATTGGGGACGGGGTTATGAACACTGAAGCTTTCTTT.

This clone was observed a handful of times. The chain links TRBV6-1 to TRBJ1-6, with a possible D match to TRBD1 (5 bases). Trimming shortened V by 2 bases and J by 10 bases, and 12 bases separated the two germline ends. Germline CDR1 and CDR2: MNHNS and SASEGT. The CDR3 is made up of 14 amino acids. The CDR3, as DNA: TGTGCCAGCAGTGAAATGCCGGGGGAATCACCCCTCCACTTT. The encoded protein is CASSEMPGESPLHF.

On this clone: Other DNA sequences of this sample code for an identical CDR3. The J gene is TRBJ1-3, the V gene TRBV7-2; D is unclear. The CDR3 has 14 amino acids. The V gene lost 5 bases and the J gene lost 1 base, with 9 bases spanning the gap. Germline CDR1 reads SGHTA; CDR2 reads FQGNSA. CDR3: CASSPGSSGNTIYF. The CDR3 nucleotides read TGTGCCAGCAGCCCCGGGAGTTCTGGAAACACCATATATTTT.

V gene TRBV19 combines with J gene TRBJ1-4, with a weak D call TRBD1 (5 bases). The V gene's germline CDR1 is LNHDA and CDR2 SQIVND (reference sequence). Between the trimmed V and J ends, which lost 6 bases and 5 bases, there was a span of 19 bases. The CDR3 is 16 residues long. CDR3 region: CASRGGHWAENEKLFF. DNA of the CDR3: TGTGCCAGTAGGGGCGGACACTGGGCAGAAAATGAAAAACTGTTTTTT.

V usage is TRBV15 and J usage is TRBJ1-4; possible D gene TRBD1, 5 bases. Trimming cost V 4 bases and J 7 bases, with 19 bases left between them. The CDR3 loop spans 16 amino acids. CDR1 is LNHNV, CDR2 YYDKDF, per germline (reference sequence). CDR3 nucleotides: TGTGCCACCAGCACAGGGTCGCTCGCGAGTATTGAAAAACTGTTTTTT. Protein sequence: CATSTGSLASIEKLFF.

The genes are TRBV7-2 and TRBJ2-3; TRBD2 matches 9 bases. The CDR3 extends over 15 amino acids. Germline lookup yields CDR1 SGHTA and CDR2 FQGNSA. Germline trimming cut 5 bases from V and 4 bases from J; bases unmatched to any gene: 7. CDR3 coding DNA: TGTGCCAGCAGCGTTAGCGGGAGCGCGTCAGATACGCAGTATTTT. Protein product: CASSVSGSASDTQYF.

The CDR3 loop is CASTQGHSTDTQYF. Here the CDR3 DNA reads TGTGCCAGTACCCAGGGGCACTCCACAGATACGCAGTATTTT. The chain is built from TRBV19 and TRBJ2-3; D is possibly TRBD1 (6 bases). The CDR3 spans 14 residues. V gave up 7 bases and J gave up 2 bases, with 13 bases separating them. The germline gives CDR1 LNHDA, CDR2 SQIVND (reference sequence).

J is TRBJ2-1 and V is TRBV9; possibly TRBD1 for D (5 bases). This CDR3 region has 15 residues. Germline V gene sequence: CDR1 SGDLS, CDR2 YYNGEE. V dropped 2 bases and J dropped 2 bases, with 11 bases sitting between them. The CDR3 coding sequence is TGTGCCAGCAGCGTCCAGGGTAGCACCTACAATGAGCAGTTCTTC. Protein: CASSVQGSTYNEQFF.

The chain joins TRBV24-1 to TRBJ2-2; TRBD2 matches at 9 bases. In germline, CDR1 is KGHDR, CDR2 SFDVKD. The CDR3 loop spans 15 amino acids. The V and J ends lost 3 bases and 3 bases, in that order; junction bases with no gene match: 1. CDR3 amino acids: CATSDTSGYTGELFF. The CDR3 DNA sequence: TGTGCCACCAGTGATACTAGCGGGTACACCGGGGAGCTGTTTTTT.

The V and J genes are TRBV7-9 and TRBJ2-3; TRBD1 aligns across 10 bases. The CDR3 is 17 residues long. Germline V gene data show CDR1 as SEHNR and CDR2 as FQNEAQ (reference sequence). V lost 3 bases to trimming and J lost 6 bases; unmatched junction nucleotides: 12. Here the CDR3 DNA reads TGTGCCAGCAGCTTCCTCTGGGACAGGGGAAGAAAGGATACGCAGTATTTT. Its protein is CASSFLWDRGRKDTQYF. Full variable domain (remainder filled in from reference TRBV7-9 and TRBJ2-3): DTGVSQNPRHKITKRGQNVTFRCDPISEHNRLYWYRQTLGQGPEFLTYFQNEAQLEKSRLLSDRFSAERPKGSFSTLEIQRTEQGDSAMYLCASSFLWDRGRKDTQYFGPGTRLTVL.

The chain couples TRBV7-9 to TRBJ2-4; a possible D gene is TRBD1 (5 bases). This CDR3 contains 16 residues. The germline gives CDR1 SEHNR, CDR2 FQNEAQ (reference sequence). V lost 0 bases and J 2 bases, leaving 11 bases between the germline ends. CDR3 coding DNA: TGTGCCAGCAGCTTAGCGCCGCCAGGGACCAAAAACATTCAGTACTTC. Protein product: CASSLAPPGTKNIQYF.

This sequence joins TRBV5-4 and TRBJ2-3; 11 positions agree with TRBD1. Looked up from germline, CDR1 is SGHNT and CDR2 is YYREEE (reference sequence). The CDR3 extends over 14 amino acids. V lost 5 bases and J lost 5; bases outside the gene matches: 4. The CDR3 loop is CASRGTGGRDTQYF. In nucleotides, the CDR3 is TGTGCCAGCAGGGGGACAGGGGGGCGAGATACGCAGTATTTT. The full variable domain, completed using reference TRBV5-4 and TRBJ2-3, is ETGVTQSPTHLIKTRGQQVTLRCSSQSGHNTVSWYQQALGQGPQFIFQYYREEENGRGNFPPRFSGLQFPNYSSELNVNALELDDSALYLCASRGTGGRDTQYFGPGTRLTVL.

The chain carries TRBV5-1 and TRBJ2-1; D is perhaps TRBD1 (5 bases). The CDR3 is 16 residues long. Germline CDR1 is SGHRS and CDR2 is YFSETQ. Between the trimmed V and J ends, which lost 1 base and 4 bases, there was a span of 15 bases. CDR3 loop: CASSLQAPGPYNEQFF. Written as DNA, the CDR3 is TGCGCCAGCAGCTTGCAGGCCCCAGGGCCGTACAATGAGCAGTTCTTC.

V gene TRBV6-5 combines with J gene TRBJ2-1; 7 nucleotides agree with TRBD1. This CDR3 contains 15 residues. Germline assignment: CDR1 MNHEY and CDR2 SVGAGI. V lost 6 bases, J lost 8 bases, and 13 bases stayed unmatched. In DNA, the CDR3 is TGTGCCAGCAGAGAGACAGGGTCGGTTTTCTATGAGCAGTTCTTC. Its translation is CASRETGSVFYEQFF.